Sequencing of this T cell receptor beta chain was carried out in a study of Graves' ophthalmopathy and Graves' hyperthyroidism. Turning to the study itself: Investigators collected peripheral blood at initial diagnosis, before any treatment was given.

Using RNA transcripts, the TCR beta CDR3 regions were amplified. The first-round RT-PCR employed HTBI primers together with the Qiagen OneStep RT-PCR kit. A multiplex PCR was then performed as the second round. TCRdb independently ran MiXCR on the multiplex PCR reads; one entry per CDR3 protein. The profile covers 650,000 to 800,000 distinct CDR3 sequences, with under 50% appearing a single time and over 2.5% taken by the ten largest. Study-level results: Most expanded thyroid clonotypes above 0.001 frequency also appeared in blood.

This clonotype was detected many times. The antigen remains undetermined. Moderate-to-severe activity, with CAS ≥3, NOSPECS ≥4 and duration under 3 months, characterized the donors with ophthalmopathy. In germline, CDR1 is SGHVS, CDR2 FQNEAQ. There are 14 residues in the CDR3. With V trimmed by 6 bases and J by 2 bases, 6 bases remained unmatched. This receptor was taken from an adult man with Graves' ophthalmopathy. Sequences were obtained from peripheral blood. The V and J genes are TRBV7-8 and TRBJ1-1, with TRBD1 matching 7 bases. The CDR3 loop reads CASRVRDSNTEAFF. CDR3 nucleotide sequence: TGTGCCAGCAGGGTCCGGGACAGCAACACTGAAGCTTTCTTT.